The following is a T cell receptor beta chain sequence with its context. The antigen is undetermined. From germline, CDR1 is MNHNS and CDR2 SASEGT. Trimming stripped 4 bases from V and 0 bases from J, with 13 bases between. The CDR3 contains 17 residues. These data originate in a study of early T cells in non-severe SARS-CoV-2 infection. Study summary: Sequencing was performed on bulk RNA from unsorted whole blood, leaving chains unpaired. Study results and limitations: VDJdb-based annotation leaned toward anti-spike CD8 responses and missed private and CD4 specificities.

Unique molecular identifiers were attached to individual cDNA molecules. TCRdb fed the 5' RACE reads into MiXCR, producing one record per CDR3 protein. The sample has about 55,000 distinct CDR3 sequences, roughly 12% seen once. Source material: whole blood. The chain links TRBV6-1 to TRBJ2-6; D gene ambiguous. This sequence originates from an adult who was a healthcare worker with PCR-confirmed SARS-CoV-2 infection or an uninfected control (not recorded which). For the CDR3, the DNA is TGTGCCAGCAGTGTTCTGATCCCCACCTCTGGGGCCAACGTCCTGACTTTC. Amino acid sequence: CASSVLIPTSGANVLTF.